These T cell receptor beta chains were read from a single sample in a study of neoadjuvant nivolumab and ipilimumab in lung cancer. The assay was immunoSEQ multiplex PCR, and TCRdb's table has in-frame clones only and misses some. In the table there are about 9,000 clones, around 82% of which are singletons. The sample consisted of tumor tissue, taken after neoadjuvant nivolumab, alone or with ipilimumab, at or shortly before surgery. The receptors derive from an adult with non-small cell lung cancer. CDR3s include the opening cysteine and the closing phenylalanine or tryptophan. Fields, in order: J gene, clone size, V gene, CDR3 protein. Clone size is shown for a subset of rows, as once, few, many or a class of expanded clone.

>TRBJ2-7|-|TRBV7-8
CASSLSDTKYSEQYF
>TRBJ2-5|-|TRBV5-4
CASSFGRDGETQYF
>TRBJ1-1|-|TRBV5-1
CASSSGQPNTEAFF
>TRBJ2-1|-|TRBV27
CASSSVTSGNPDEQFF
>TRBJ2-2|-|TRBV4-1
CASSQGRGNLGELFF
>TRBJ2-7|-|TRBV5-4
CASSLRQTRYEQYF
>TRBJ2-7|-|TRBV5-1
CASSLSGQGSYEQYF
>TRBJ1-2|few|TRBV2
CASSVGETYGYTF
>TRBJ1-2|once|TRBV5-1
CASSSLSAGGYTF
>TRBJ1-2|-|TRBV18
CASSLTADGFLSYTF
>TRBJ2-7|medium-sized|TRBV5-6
CASSLYTSSYEQYF
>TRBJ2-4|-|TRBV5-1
CASSLRDRENIQYF
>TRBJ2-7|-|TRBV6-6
CASSAGTLHYEQYF
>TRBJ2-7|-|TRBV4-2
CASSPIGLAGDYEQYF
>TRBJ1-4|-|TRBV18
CASSPPGNQGEKLFF
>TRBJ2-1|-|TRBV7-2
CASSFLSGYNEQFF
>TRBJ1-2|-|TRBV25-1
CASRSGGGTGAYGYTF
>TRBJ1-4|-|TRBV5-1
CASSKGQAVTNEKLFF
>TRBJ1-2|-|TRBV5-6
CASSFDSYGYTF
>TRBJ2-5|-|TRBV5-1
CASSAPQETQYF
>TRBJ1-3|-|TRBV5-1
CASSNGDRALGNTIYF
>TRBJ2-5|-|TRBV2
CASRISGSSETQYF
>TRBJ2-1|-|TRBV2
CASSDSLDYTGAYNEQFF
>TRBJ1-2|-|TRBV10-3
CAISEGQRTLF
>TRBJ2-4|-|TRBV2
CASRRGGGAKNIQYF
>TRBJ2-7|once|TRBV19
CASSTDSQKSYEQYF
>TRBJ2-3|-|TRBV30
CAARTGRTDTQYF
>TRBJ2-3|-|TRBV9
CASASSGSTDTQYF
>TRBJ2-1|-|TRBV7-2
CASSLIAGDYNEQFF
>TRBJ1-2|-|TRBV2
CASSDGRGRGYTF
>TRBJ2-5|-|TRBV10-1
CASSTGDAPETQYF
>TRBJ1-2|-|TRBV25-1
CASRTNYGYTF
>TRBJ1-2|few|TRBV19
CASSIGGGIANYGYTF
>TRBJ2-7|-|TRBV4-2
CASSQNIRSDEQYF
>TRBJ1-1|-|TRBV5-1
CASSYYGDSEAFF
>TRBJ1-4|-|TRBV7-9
CASSRGTNEKLFF
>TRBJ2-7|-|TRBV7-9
CASSSDFPYEQYF
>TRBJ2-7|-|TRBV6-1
CASRITSGLFYEQYF
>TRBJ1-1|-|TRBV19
CASSMGVRTEAFF
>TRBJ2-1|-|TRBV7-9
CASSFLGTGPFF
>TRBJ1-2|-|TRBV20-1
CSASGYGYTF
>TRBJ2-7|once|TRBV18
CASSPRSSRTYEQYF
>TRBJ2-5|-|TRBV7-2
CASSPRRDSETQYF